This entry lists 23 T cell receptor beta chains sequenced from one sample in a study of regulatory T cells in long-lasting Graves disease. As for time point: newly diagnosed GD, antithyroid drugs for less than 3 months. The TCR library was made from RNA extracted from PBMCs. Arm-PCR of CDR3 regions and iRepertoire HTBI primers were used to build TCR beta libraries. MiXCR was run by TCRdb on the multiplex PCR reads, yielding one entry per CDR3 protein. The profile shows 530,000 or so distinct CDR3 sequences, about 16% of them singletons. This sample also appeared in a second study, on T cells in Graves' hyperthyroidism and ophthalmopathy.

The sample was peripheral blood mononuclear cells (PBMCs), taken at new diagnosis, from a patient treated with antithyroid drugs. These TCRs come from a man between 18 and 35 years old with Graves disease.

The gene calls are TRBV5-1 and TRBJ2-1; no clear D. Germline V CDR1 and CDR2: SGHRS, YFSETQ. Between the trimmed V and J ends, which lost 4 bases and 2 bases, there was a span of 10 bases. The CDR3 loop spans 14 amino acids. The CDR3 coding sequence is TGCGCCAGCAGCATGACTGGGCCCTACAATGAGCAGTTCTTC. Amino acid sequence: CASSMTGPYNEQFF.

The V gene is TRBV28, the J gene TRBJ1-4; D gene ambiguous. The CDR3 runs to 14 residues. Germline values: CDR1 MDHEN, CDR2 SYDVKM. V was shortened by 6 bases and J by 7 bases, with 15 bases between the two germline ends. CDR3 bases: TGTGCCAGCAGCCAAGGAGCCGGACGTGAAAAACTGTTTTTT. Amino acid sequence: CASSQGAGREKLFF.

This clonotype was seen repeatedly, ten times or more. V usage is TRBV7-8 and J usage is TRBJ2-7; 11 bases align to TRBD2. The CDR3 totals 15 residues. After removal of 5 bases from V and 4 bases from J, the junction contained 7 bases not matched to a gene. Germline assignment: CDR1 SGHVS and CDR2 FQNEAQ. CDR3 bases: TGTGCCAGCAGCCCTGCTGGGACTAGCGGTTACGAGCAGTACTTC. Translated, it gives CASSPAGTSGYEQYF.

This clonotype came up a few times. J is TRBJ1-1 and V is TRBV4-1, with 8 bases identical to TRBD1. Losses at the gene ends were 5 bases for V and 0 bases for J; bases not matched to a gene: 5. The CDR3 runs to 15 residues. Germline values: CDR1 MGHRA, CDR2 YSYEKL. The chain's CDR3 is CASSTQTGVNTEAFF. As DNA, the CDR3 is TGCGCCAGCAGCACACAGACAGGGGTGAACACTGAAGCTTTCTTT.

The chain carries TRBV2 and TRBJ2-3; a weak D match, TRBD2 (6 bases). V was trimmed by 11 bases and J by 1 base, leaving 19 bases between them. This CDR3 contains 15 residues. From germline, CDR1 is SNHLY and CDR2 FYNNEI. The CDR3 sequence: CADARGASGTDTQYF. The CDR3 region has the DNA TGTGCCGACGCGCGAGGCGCTAGCGGCACAGATACGCAGTATTTT.

Here the CDR3 DNA reads TGTGCCAGCAGCTTAGGGGCCAGGGGGAAAAACATTCAGTACTTC. Translation gives CASSLGARGKNIQYF. This chain links TRBV7-9 with TRBJ2-4, with TRBD1 matching over 7 bases. Trimming removed 1 base from V and 4 bases from J; junction bases left unmatched: 4. This CDR3 is built from 15 residues. Germline V gene data show CDR1 as SEHNR and CDR2 as FQNEAQ (reference sequence).

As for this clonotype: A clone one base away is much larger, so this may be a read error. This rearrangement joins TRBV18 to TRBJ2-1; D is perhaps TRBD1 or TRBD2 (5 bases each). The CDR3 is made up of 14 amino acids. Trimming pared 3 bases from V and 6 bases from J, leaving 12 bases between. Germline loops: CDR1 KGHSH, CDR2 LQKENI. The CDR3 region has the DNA TGTGCCAGCTCACCGGGACGGGAAAGCAATGAGCAGTTCTTC. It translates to CASSPGRESNEQFF.

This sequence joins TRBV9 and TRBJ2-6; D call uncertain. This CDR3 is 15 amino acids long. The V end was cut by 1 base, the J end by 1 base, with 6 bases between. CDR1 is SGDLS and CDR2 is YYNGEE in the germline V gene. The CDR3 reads CASSVIGSGANVLTF. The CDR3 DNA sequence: TGTGCCAGCAGCGTAATAGGGTCTGGGGCCAACGTCCTGACTTTC.

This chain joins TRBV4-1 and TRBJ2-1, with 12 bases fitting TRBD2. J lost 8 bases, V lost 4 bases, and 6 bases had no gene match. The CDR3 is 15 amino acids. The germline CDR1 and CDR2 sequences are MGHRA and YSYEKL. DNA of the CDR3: TGCGCCAGCAGCCTAACTAGCGGGAGGAACGATGAGCAGTTCTTC. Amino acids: CASSLTSGRNDEQFF.

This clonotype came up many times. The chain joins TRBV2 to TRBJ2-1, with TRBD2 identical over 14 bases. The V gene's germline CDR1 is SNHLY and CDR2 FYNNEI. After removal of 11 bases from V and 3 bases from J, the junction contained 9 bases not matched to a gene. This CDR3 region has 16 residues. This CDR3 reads CAPRTGTSGGYNEQFF. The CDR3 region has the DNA TGTGCCCCCCGAACCGGGACTAGCGGGGGCTACAATGAGCAGTTCTTC.

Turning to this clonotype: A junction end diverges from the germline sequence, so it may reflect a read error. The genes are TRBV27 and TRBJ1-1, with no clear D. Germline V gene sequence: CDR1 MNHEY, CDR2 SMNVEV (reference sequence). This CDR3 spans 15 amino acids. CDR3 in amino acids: CASSVSTIGNTEAFF. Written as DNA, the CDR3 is TGTGCCAGCAGTGTATCCACCATCGGGAACACTGAAGCTTTCTTT.

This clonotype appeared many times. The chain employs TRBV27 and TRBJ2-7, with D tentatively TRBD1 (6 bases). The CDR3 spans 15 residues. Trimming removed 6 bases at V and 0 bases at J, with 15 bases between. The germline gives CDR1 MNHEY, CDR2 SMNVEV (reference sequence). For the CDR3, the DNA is TGTGCCAGCAGACACACAGGGACATTCTCCTACGAGCAGTACTTC. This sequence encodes CASRHTGTFSYEQYF.

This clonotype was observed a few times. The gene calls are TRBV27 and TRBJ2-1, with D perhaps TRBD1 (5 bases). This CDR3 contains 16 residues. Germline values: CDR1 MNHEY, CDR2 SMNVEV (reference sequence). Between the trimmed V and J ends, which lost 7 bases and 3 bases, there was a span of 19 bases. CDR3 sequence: CASNLDGQSGYNEQFF. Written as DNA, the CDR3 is TGTGCCAGCAACCTTGATGGACAATCGGGCTACAATGAGCAGTTCTTC.

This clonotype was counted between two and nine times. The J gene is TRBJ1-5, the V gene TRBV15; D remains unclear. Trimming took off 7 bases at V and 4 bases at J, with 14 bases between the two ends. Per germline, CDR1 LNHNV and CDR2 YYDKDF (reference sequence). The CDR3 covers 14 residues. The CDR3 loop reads CATIPRWENQPQHF. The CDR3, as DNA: TGTGCCACCATCCCTAGGTGGGAAAATCAGCCCCAGCATTTT. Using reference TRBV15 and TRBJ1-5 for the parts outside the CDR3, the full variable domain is DAMVIQNPRYQVTQFGKPVTLSCSQTLNHNVMYWYQQKSSQAPKLLFHYYDKDFNNEADTPDNFQSRRPNTSFCFLDIRSPGLGDTAMYLCATIPRWENQPQHFGDGTRLSIL.

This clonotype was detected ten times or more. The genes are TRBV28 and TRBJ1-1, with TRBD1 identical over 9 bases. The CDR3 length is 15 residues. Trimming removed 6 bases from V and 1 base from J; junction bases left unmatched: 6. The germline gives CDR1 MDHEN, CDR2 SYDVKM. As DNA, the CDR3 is TGTGCCAGCAGCCCAGGGGGACAGGGGAACACTGAAGCTTTCTTT. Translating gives CASSPGGQGNTEAFF.

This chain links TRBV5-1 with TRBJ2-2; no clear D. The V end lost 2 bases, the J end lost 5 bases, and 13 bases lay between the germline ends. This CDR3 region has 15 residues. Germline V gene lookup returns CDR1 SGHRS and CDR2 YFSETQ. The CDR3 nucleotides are TGCGCCAGCAGCTTCCGGCAGGTCGGAACCGGGGAGCTGTTTTTT. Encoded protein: CASSFRQVGTGELFF.

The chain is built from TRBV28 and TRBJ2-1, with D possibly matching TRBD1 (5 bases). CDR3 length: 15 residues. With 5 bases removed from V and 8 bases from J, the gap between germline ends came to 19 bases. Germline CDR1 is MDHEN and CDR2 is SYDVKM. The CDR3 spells CASSHMGHRKDEQFF. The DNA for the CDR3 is TGTGCCAGCAGTCATATGGGGCACCGGAAGGATGAGCAGTTCTTC.

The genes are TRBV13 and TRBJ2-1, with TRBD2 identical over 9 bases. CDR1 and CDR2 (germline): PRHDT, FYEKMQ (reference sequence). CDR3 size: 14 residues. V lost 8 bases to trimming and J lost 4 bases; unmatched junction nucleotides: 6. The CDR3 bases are TGTGCCAGCGTCCTAGCGGGATTGTACAATGAGCAGTTCTTC. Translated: CASVLAGLYNEQFF.

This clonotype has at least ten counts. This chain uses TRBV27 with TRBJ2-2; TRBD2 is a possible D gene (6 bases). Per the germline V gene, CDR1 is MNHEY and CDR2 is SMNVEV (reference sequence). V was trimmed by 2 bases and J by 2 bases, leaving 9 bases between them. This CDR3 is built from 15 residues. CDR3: CASSLAGINTGELFF. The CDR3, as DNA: TGTGCCAGCAGTTTAGCGGGAATTAACACCGGGGAGCTGTTTTTT.

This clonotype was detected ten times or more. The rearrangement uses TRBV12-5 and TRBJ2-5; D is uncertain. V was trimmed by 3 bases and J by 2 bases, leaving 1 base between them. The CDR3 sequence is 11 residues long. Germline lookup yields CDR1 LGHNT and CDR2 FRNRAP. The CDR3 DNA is TGTGCTAGTGGTTTACAAGAGACCCAGTACTTC. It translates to CASGLQETQYF.

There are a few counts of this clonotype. This CDR3 is CASSLSKQGYDTQYF. The CDR3 DNA sequence: TGTGCCAGCAGCTTATCGAAACAGGGGTACGATACGCAGTATTTT. The chain couples TRBV7-3 to TRBJ2-3; 7 bases agree with TRBD1. Germline loops: CDR1 SGHTA, CDR2 FQGTGA. This CDR3 spans 15 amino acids. The junction had 8 bases not matched to a gene; V was cut back by 2 bases and J by 6 bases. The complete variable domain, with remaining parts taken from reference TRBV7-3 and TRBJ2-3, reads GAGVSQTPSNKVTEKGKYVELRCDPISGHTALYWYRQSLGQGPEFLIYFQGTGAADDSGLPNDRFFAVRPEGSVSTLKIQRTERGDSAVYLCASSLSKQGYDTQYFGPGTRLTVL.

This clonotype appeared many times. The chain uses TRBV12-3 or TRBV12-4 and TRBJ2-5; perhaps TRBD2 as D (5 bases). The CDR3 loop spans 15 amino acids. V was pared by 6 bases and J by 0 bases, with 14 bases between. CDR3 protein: CASSRPEDYQETQYF. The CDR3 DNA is TGTGCCAGCAGCCGTCCTGAGGACTACCAAGAGACCCAGTACTTC.

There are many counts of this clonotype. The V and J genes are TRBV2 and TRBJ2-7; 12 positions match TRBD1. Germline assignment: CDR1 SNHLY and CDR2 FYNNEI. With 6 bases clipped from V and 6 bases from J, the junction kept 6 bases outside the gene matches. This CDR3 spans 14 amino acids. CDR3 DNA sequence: TGTGCCAGCAGCTCGGGACAGGGGGCAGGCGAGCAGTACTTC. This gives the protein CASSSGQGAGEQYF. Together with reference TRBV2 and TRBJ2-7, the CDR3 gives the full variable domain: EPEVTQTPSHQVTQMGQEVILRCVPISNHLYFYWYRQILGQKVEFLVSFYNNEISEKSEIFDDQFSVERPDGSNFTLKIRSTKLEDSAMYFCASSSGQGAGEQYFGPGTRLTVT.